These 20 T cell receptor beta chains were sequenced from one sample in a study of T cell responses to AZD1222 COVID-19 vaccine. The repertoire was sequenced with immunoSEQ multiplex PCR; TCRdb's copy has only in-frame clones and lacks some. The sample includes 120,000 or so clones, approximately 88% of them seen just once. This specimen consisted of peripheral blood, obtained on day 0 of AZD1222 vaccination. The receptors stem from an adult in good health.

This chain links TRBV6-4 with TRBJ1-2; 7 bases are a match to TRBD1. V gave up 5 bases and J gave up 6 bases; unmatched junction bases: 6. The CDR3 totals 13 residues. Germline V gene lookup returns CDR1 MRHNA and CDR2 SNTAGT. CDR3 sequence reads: CASSNDDRDGYTF. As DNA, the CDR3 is TGTGCCAGCAGTAATGATGACAGGGATGGCTACACCTTC.

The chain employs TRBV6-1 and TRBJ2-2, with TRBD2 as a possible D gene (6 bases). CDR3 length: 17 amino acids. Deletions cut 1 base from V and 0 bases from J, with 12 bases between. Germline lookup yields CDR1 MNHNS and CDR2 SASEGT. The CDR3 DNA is TGTGCCAGCAGTGAAGTCTGGGGACTTACGAACACCGGGGAGCTGTTTTTT. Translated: CASSEVWGLTNTGELFF.

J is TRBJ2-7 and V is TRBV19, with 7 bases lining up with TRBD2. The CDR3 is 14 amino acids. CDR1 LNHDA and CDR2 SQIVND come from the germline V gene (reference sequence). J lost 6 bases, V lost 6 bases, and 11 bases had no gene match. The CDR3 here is CASRTPGLPLEQYF. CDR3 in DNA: TGTGCCAGTAGGACACCGGGACTACCCCTCGAGCAGTACTTC.

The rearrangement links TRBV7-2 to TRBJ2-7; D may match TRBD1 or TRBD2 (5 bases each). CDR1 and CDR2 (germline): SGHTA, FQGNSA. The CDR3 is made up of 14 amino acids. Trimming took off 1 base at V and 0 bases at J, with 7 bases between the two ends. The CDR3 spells CASSLGGTSYEQYF. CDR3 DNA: TGTGCCAGCAGCTTAGGGGGGACCTCCTACGAGCAGTACTTC.

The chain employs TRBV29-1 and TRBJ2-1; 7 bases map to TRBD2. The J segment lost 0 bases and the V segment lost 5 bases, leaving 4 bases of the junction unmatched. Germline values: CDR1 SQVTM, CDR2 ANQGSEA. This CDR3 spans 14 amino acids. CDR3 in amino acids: CSVSAGSSYNEQFF. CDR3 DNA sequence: TGCAGCGTTTCAGCGGGAAGCTCCTACAATGAGCAGTTCTTC.

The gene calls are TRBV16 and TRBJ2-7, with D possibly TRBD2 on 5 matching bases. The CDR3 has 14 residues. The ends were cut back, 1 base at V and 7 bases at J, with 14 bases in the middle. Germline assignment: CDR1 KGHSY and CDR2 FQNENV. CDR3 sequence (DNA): TGTGCCAGCAGCCAATTCGCCGGGAATAAGGAGCAGTACTTC. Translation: CASSQFAGNKEQYF.

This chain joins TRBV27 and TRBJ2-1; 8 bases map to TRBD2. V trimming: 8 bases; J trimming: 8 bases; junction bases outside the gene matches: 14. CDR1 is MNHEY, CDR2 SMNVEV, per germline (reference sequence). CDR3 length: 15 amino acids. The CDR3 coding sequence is TGTGCCAGCCGCTACCAGACTAGCGTCGGGGATGAGCAGTTCTTC. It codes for CASRYQTSVGDEQFF.

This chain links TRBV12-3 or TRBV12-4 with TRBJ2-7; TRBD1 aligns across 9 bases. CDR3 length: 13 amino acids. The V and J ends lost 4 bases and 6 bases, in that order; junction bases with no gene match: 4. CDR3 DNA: TGTGCCAGCAGTTCGACAGGGGGTAGCGAGCAGTACTTC. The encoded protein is CASSSTGGSEQYF.

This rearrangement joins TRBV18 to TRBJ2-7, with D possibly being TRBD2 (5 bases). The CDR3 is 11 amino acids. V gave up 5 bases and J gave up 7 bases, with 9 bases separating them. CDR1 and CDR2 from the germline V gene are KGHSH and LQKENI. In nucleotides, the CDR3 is TGTGCCAGCTCAGCCCGGGAAGAGCAGTACTTC. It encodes CASSAREEQYF. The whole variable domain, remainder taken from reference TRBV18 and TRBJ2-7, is NAGVMQNPRHLVRRRGQEARLRCSPMKGHSHVYWYRQLPEEGLKFMVYLQKENIIDESGMPKERFSAEFPKEGPSILRIQQVVRGDSAAYFCASSAREEQYFGPGTRLTVT.

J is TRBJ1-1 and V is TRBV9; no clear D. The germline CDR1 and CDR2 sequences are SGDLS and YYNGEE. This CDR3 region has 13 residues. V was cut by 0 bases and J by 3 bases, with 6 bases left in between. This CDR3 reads CASSVGGYTEAFF. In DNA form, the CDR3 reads TGTGCCAGCAGCGTAGGAGGTTACACTGAAGCTTTCTTT.

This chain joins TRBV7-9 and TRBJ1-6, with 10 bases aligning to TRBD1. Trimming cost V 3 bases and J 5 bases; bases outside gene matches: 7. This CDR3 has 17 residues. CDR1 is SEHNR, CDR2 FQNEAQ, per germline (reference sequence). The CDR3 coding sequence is TGTGCCAGCAGCTTTCCGGGACAGGGGTCCAATAATTCACCCCTCCACTTT. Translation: CASSFPGQGSNNSPLHF.

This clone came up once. The CDR3 region is CASRQGLDTEAFF. CDR3 coding DNA: TGTGCCAGCAGACAGGGTTTAGACACTGAAGCTTTCTTT. The rearrangement joins TRBV6-6 to TRBJ1-1, with D perhaps matching TRBD1 (6 bases). Germline V lookup: CDR1 MNHNY, CDR2 SVGAGI (reference sequence). The CDR3 is 13 amino acids. With 6 bases removed from V and 3 bases from J, the gap between germline ends came to 11 bases.

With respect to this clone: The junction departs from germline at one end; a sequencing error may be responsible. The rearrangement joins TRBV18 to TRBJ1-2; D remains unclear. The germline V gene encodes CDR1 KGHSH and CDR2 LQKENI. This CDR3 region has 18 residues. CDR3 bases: TGTGCCAGCTCACCACGTTCTTTGGATTCTCGTTTATCTTTACGCGAGAAATTC. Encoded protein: CASSPRSLDSRLSLREKF.

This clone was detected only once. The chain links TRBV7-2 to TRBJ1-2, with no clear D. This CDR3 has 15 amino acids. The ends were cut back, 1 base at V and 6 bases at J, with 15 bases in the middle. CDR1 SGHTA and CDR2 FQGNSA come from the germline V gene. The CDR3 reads CASSLDRGGRDGYTF. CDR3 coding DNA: TGTGCCAGCAGCTTAGATCGGGGTGGCCGAGATGGCTACACCTTC.

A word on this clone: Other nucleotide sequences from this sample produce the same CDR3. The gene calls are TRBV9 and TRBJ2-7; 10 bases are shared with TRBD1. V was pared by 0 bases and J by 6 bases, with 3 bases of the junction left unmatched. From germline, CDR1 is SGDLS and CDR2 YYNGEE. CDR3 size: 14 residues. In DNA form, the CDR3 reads TGTGCCAGCAGCGTAGGACAGGGGGCCGGCGAGCAGTACTTC. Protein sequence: CASSVGQGAGEQYF.

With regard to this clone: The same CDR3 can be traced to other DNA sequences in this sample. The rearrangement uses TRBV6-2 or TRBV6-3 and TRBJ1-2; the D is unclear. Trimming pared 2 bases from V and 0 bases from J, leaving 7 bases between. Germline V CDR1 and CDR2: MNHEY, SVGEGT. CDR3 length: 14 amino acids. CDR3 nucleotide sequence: TGTGCCAGCAGTTACGGCAGGCCTAACTATGGCTACACCTTC. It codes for CASSYGRPNYGYTF.

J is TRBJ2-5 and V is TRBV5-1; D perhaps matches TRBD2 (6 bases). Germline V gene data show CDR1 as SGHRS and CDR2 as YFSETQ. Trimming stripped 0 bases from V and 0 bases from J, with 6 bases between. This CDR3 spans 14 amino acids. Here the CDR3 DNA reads TGCGCCAGCAGCTTGGTAGCGGACCAAGAGACCCAGTACTTC. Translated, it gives CASSLVADQETQYF.

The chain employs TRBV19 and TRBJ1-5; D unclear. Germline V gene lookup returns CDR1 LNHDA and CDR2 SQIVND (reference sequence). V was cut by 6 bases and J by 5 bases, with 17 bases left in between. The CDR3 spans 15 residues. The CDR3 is CASSLTGREDQPQHF. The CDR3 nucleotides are TGTGCCAGTAGCCTCACGGGCCGGGAGGATCAGCCCCAGCATTTT.

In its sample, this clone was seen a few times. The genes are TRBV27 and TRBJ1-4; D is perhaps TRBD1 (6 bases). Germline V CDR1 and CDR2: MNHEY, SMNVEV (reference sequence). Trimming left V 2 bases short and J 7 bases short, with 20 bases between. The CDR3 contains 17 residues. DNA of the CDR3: TGTGCCAGCAGTTTAGACCAACCGGGGGCCAGATCTGAAAAACTGTTTTTT. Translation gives CASSLDQPGARSEKLFF.

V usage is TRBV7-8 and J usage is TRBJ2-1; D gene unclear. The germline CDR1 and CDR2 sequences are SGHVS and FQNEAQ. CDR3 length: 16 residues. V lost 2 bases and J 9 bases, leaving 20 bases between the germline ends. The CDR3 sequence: CASSLMDPSFGIEQFF. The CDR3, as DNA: TGTGCCAGCAGCTTAATGGACCCCTCATTTGGGATTGAGCAGTTCTTC.